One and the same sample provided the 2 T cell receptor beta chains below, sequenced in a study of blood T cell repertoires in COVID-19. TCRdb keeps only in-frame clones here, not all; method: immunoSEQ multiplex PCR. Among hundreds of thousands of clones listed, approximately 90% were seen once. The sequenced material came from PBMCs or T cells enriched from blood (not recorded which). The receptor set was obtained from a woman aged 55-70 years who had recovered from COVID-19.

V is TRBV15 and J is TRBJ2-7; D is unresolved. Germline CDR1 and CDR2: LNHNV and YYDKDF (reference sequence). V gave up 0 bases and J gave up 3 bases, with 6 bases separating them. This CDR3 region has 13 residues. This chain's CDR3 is CATSRDPSYEQYF. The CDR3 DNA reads TGTGCCACCAGCAGAGATCCGAGCTACGAGCAGTACTTC.

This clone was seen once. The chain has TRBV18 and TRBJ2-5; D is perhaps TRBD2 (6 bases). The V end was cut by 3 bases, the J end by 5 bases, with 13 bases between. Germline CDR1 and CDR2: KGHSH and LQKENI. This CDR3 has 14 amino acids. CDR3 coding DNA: TGTGCCAGCTCACCCGGGACTGCCCCTGAGACCCAGTACTTC. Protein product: CASSPGTAPETQYF.